One and the same sample provided the 8 T cell receptor beta chains below, sequenced in a study of blood T cell repertoires in COVID-19. TCRdb keeps only in-frame clones here, not all; method: immunoSEQ multiplex PCR. Of under 95,000 clones in the sample, about nine tenths are singletons; the top ten hold just over 2.5%. Sequences were obtained from peripheral blood. The receptors originated from a middle-aged man with COVID-19, enrolled during active disease.

There are a few counts of this clone. The chain couples TRBV7-9 to TRBJ1-1; 7 nucleotides agree with TRBD1. The CDR3 covers 14 residues. V shed 5 bases and J 5 bases; nucleotides not matched to a gene: 8. Per germline, CDR1 SEHNR and CDR2 FQNEAQ (reference sequence). CDR3 protein: CASSATGQGTEAFF. The DNA for the CDR3 is TGTGCCAGCAGCGCGACAGGGCAAGGGACTGAAGCTTTCTTT.

J is TRBJ2-2 and V is TRBV21-1; the table names TRBD2, a call not compared with the DNA. TRBV21-1 is listed as a pseudogene. The CDR3 is made up of 16 amino acids. This CDR3 is CATSSRGREITGELFF. The CDR3 nucleotides read TGTGCCACCTCATCCCGGGGACGGGAGATCACCGGGGAGCTGTTTTTT.

V gene TRBV5-1 combines with J gene TRBJ2-7, with TRBD2 matching 10 bases. The V gene's germline CDR1 is SGHRS and CDR2 YFSETQ. The CDR3 sequence is 16 residues long. V dropped 4 bases and J dropped 6; count of bases not matched to a gene: 13. The CDR3 reads CASSRRLAGEMGEQYF. As DNA, the CDR3 is TGCGCCAGCAGCCGTCGACTAGCGGGCGAAATGGGCGAGCAGTACTTC.

J is TRBJ1-5 and V is TRBV10-1, with no clear D. With 3 bases removed from V and 4 bases from J, the gap between germline ends came to 10 bases. The CDR3 is made up of 14 amino acids. Germline CDR1 is WNHNN and CDR2 is SYGVQD (reference sequence). CDR3 amino acids: CASSDPGKNQPQHF. The CDR3 DNA follows: TGCGCCAGCAGTGATCCGGGGAAGAATCAGCCCCAGCATTTT.

The J gene is TRBJ2-2, the V gene TRBV7-3; D uncertain. This CDR3 contains 14 residues. Germline CDR1 and CDR2: SGHTA and FQGTGA. The V and J ends lost 5 bases and 6 bases respectively, with 13 bases between them. The CDR3 region has the DNA TGTGCCAGCAGCCAAAGTTCCGGGTCCGGGGAGCTGTTTTTT. This encodes CASSQSSGSGELFF. The full variable domain, completed using reference TRBV7-3 and TRBJ2-2, is GAGVSQTPSNKVTEKGKYVELRCDPISGHTALYWYRQSLGQGPEFLIYFQGTGAADDSGLPNDRFFAVRPEGSVSTLKIQRTERGDSAVYLCASSQSSGSGELFFGEGSRLTVL.

This chain's CDR3 is CASSQGRYTDTQYF. CDR3 sequence (DNA): TGTGCCAGCAGCCAAGGGCGGTACACAGATACGCAGTATTTT. The V gene is TRBV3-1 (or the pseudogene TRBV3-2), the J gene TRBJ2-3; D is unresolved. Between the trimmed V and J ends, which lost 1 base and 2 bases, there was a span of 7 bases. This CDR3 has 14 amino acids. Germline assignment: CDR1 LGHDT and CDR2 YNNKEL (reference sequence).

J is TRBJ2-7 and V is TRBV7-2; D possibly corresponds to TRBD2 (6 bases). V lost 4 bases and J 6 bases, leaving 13 bases between the germline ends. CDR3 size: 13 residues. The germline gives CDR1 SGHTA, CDR2 FQGNSA. CDR3 DNA: TGTGCCAGCAGCTCGAAAAGGGACTTCGAGCAGTACTTC. This sequence encodes CASSSKRDFEQYF.

The chain is built from TRBV27 and TRBJ1-1; D is perhaps TRBD1 (6 bases). V was pared by 2 bases and J by 4 bases, with 11 bases between. CDR3 size: 14 residues. Germline assignment: CDR1 MNHEY and CDR2 SMNVEV (reference sequence). The CDR3 protein is CASSLGGGGTEAFF. The DNA of the CDR3 is TGTGCCAGCAGTTTAGGAGGGGGGGGCACTGAAGCTTTCTTT.